This TCR beta chain was sequenced in a study of T cell responses to AZD1222 COVID-19 vaccine. TCRdb's copy holds only in-frame clones and misses some; the assay was immunoSEQ multiplex PCR. The data show 120,000 or so clones, more than 70% seen once. The CDR3 length is 17 residues. CDR1 and CDR2 (germline): SQVTM, ANQGSEA. The V and J ends lost 0 bases and 2 bases, in that order; junction bases with no gene match: 7. The clonotype originates from an adult in good health. The sequencing here drew on peripheral blood, taken on day 0 of AZD1222 vaccination. The chain is built from TRBV29-1 and TRBJ2-2; TRBD1 matches at 9 bases. For the CDR3, the DNA is TGCAGCGTTGAAGATTTAGGACAGGGGACTAACACCGGGGAGCTGTTTTTT. Amino acids: CSVEDLGQGTNTGELFF.